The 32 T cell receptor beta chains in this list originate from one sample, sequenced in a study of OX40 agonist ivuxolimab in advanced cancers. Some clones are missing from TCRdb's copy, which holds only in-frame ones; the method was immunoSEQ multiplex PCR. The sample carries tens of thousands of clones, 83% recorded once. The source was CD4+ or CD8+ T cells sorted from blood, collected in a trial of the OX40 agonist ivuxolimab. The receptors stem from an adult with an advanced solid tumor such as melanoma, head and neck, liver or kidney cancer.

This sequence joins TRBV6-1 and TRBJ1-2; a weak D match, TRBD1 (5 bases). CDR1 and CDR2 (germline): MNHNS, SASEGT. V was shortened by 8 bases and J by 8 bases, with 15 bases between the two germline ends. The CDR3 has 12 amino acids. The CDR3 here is CASRMGGSGYTF. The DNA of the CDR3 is TGTGCCAGCCGGATGGGGGGTTCGGGCTACACCTTC.

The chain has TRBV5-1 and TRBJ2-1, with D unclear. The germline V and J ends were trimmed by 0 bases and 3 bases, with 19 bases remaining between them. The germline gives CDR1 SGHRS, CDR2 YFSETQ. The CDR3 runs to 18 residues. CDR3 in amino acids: CASSLGHLGRSLYNEQFF. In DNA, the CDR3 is TGCGCCAGCAGCTTGGGTCACTTGGGCAGGAGCCTCTACAATGAGCAGTTCTTC. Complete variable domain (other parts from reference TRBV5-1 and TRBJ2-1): KAGVTQTPRYLIKTRGQQVTLSCSPISGHRSVSWYQQTPGQGLQFLFEYFSETQRNKGNFPGRFSGRQFSNSRSEMNVSTLELGDSALYLCASSLGHLGRSLYNEQFFGPGTRLTVL.

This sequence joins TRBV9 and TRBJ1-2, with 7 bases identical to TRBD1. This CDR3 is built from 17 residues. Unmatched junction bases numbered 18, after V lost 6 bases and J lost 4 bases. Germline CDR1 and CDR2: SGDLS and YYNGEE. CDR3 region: CASTPGGQTQYLYGYTF. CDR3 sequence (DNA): TGTGCCAGCACCCCTGGGGGACAGACCCAGTACCTCTATGGCTACACCTTC.

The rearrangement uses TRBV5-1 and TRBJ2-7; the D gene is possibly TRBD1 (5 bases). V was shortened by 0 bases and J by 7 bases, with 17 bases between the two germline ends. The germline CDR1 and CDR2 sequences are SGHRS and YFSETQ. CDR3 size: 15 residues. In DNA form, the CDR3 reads TGCGCCAGCAGCTTGGCGTGGGGCCCCCTCCGGGAGCAGTACTTC. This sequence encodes CASSLAWGPLREQYF.

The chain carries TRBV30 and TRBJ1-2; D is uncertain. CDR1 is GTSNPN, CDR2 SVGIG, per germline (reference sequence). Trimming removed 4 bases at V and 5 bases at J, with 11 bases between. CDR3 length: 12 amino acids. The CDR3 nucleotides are TGTGCCTGGACTGCGGATCGATATGGCTACACCTTC. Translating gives CAWTADRYGYTF.

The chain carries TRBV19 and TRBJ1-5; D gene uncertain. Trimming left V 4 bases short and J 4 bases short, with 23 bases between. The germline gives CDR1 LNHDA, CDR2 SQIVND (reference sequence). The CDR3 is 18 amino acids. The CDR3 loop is CASSTTGVRRKVNQPQHF. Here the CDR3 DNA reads TGTGCCAGTAGTACAACCGGAGTGCGTCGCAAGGTGAATCAGCCCCAGCATTTT.

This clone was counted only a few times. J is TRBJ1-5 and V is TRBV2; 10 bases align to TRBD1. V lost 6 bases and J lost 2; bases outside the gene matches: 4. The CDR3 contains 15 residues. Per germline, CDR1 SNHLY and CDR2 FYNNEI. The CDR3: CASSDRGLGNQPQHF. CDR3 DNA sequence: TGTGCCAGCAGCGACAGGGGGCTGGGCAATCAGCCCCAGCATTTT.

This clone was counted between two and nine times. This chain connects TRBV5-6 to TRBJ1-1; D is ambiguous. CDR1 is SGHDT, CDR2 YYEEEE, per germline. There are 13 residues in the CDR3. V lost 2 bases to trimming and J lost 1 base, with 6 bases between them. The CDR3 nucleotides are TGTGCCAGCAGCTTAAGAGGGAACACTGAAGCTTTCTTT. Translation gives CASSLRGNTEAFF.

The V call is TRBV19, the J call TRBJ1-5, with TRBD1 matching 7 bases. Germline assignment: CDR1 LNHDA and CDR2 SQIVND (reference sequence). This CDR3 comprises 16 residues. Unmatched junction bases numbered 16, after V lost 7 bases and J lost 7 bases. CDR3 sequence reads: CASTNLGDRVGQPQHF. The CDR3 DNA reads TGTGCCAGTACGAATTTAGGAGACAGGGTCGGACAGCCCCAGCATTTT.

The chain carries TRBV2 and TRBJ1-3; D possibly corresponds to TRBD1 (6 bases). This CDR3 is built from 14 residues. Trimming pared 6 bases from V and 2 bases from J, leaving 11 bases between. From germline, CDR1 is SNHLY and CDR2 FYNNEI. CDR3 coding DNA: TGTGCCAGCAGCTTCGACAGGCCTGGAAACACCATATATTTT. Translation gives CASSFDRPGNTIYF.

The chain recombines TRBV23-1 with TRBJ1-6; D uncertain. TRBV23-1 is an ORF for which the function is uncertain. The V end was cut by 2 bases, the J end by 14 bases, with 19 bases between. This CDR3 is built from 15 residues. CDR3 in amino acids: CASSQGGGGPVALHF. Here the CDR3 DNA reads TGCGCCAGCAGTCAAGGAGGAGGCGGTCCCGTCGCCCTCCACTTT.

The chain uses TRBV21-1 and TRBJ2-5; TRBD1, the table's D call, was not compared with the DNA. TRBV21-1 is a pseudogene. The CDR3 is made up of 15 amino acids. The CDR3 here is CASSNSGTGEETQYF. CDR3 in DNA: TGTGCCAGCAGCAACTCTGGGACAGGGGAAGAGACCCAGTACTTC.

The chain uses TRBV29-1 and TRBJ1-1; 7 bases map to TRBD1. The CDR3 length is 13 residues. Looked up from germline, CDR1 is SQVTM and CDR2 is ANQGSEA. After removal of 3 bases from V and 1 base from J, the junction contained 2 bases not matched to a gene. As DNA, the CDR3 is TGCAGCGTTGATAGACAGGGGAACACTGAAGCTTTCTTT. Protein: CSVDRQGNTEAFF.

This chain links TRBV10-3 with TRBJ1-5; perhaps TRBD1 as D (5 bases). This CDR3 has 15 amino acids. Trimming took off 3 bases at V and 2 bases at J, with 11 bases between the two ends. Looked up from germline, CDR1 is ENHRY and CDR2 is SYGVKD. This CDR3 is CAISEQTGGNQPQHF. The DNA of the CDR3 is TGTGCCATCAGTGAACAGACGGGGGGCAATCAGCCCCAGCATTTT.

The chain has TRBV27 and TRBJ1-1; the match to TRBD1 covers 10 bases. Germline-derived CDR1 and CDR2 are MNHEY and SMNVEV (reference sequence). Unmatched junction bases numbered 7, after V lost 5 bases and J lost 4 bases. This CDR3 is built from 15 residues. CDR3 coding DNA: TGTGCCAGCAGTCTCGACAGGGGGCTGGGCACTGAAGCTTTCTTT. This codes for CASSLDRGLGTEAFF.

CDR3 loop: CASSRTRRSDTQYF. As DNA, the CDR3 is TGTGCCAGCAGTAGGACTAGGAGGTCAGATACGCAGTATTTT. V is TRBV27 and J is TRBJ2-3; 7 bases are a match to TRBD2. Trimming took 5 bases from V and 4 from J; bases not matched to a gene: 6. The CDR3 is 14 amino acids. Germline lookup yields CDR1 MNHEY and CDR2 SMNVEV (reference sequence).

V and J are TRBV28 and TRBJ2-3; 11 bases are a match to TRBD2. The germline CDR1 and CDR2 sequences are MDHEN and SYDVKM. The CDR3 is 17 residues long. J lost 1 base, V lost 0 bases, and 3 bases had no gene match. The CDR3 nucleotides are TGTGCCAGCAGTTTATGGGGGACTAGCGGCCGCACAGATACGCAGTATTTT. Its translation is CASSLWGTSGRTDTQYF.

The CDR3 loop is CASSSHTPGDQETQYF. The CDR3 coding sequence is TGTGCCAGCAGCTCCCACACCCCGGGGGACCAAGAGACCCAGTACTTC. V gene TRBV28 combines with J gene TRBJ2-5; D might be TRBD2 (6 bases). The V end lost 6 bases, the J end lost 0 bases, and 17 bases lay between the germline ends. The CDR3 runs to 16 residues. Germline CDR1 MDHEN, CDR2 SYDVKM.

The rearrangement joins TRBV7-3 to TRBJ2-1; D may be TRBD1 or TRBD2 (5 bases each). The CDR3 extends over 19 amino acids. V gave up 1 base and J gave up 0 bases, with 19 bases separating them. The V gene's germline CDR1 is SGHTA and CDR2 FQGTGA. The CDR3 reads CASSLSLGGRAGSYNEQFF. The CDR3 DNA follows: TGTGCCAGCAGCTTAAGCTTGGGTGGCAGGGCGGGCTCCTACAATGAGCAGTTCTTC.

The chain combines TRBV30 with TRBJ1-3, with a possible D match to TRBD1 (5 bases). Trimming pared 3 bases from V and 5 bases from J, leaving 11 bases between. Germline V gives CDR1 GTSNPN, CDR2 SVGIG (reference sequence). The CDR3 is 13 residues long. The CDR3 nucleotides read TGTGCCTGGAGAGGGGATGATAGAAACACCATATATTTT. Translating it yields CAWRGDDRNTIYF.

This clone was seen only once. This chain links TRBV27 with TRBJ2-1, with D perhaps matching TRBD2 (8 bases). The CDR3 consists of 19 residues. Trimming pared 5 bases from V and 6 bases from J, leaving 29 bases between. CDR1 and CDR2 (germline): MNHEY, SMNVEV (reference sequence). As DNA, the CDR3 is TGTGCCAGCAGTAGCCTGACAGGGCCAGGGACTAGGGGCACCAATGAGCAGTTCTTC. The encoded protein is CASSSLTGPGTRGTNEQFF.

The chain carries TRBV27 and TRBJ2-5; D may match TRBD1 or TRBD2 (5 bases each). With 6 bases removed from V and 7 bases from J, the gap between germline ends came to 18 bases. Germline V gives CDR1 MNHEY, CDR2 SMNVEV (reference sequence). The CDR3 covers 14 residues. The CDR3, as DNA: TGTGCCAGCAGCGTGGGGACCGTAGTTCGGACCCAGTACTTC. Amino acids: CASSVGTVVRTQYF.

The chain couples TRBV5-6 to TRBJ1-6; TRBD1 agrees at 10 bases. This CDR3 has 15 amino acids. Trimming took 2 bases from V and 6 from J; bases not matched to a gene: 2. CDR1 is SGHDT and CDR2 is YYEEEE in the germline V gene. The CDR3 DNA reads TGTGCCAGCAGCTTCCGGGACAGGGGTAATTCACCCCTCCACTTT. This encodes CASSFRDRGNSPLHF.

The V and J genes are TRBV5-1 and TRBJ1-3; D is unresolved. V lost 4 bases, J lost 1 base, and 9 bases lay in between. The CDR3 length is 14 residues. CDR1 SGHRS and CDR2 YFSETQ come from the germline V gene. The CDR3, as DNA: TGCGCCAGCAGCCGGCAGGATTCTGGAAACACCATATATTTT. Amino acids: CASSRQDSGNTIYF.

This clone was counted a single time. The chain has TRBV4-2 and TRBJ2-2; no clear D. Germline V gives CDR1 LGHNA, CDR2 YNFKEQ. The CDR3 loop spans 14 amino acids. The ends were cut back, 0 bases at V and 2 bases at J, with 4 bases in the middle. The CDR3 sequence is CASSQEYNTGELFF. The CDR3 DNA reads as TGTGCCAGCAGCCAAGAATACAACACCGGGGAGCTGTTTTTT.

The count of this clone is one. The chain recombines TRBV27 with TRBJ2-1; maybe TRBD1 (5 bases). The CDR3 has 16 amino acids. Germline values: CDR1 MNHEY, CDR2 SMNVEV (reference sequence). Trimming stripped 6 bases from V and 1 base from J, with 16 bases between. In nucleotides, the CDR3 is TGTGCCAGCAGCTCCCCCTGGGGCAGATCCTACAATGAGCAGTTCTTC. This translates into CASSSPWGRSYNEQFF.

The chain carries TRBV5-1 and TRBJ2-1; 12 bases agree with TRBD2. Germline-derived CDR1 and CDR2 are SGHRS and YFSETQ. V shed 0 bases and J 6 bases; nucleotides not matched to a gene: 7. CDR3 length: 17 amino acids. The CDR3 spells CASSLVLAGGSPNEQFF. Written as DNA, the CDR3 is TGCGCCAGCAGCTTGGTCCTAGCGGGAGGGTCCCCCAATGAGCAGTTCTTC.

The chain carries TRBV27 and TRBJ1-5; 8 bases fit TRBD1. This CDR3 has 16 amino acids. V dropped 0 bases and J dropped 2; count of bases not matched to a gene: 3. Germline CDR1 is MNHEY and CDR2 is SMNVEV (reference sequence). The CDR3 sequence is CASSLSGTGGNQPQHF. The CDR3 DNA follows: TGTGCCAGCAGTTTATCAGGGACAGGTGGCAATCAGCCCCAGCATTTT.

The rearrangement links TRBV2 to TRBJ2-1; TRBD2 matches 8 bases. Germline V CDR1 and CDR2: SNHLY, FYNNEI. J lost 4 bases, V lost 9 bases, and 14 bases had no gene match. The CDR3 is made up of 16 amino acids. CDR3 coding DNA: TGTGCCAGTTCAAACCAGGGGCTAGCGGGTTACAATGAGCAGTTCTTC. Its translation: CASSNQGLAGYNEQFF. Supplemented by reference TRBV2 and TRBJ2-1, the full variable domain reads EPEVTQTPSHQVTQMGQEVILRCVPISNHLYFYWYRQILGQKVEFLVSFYNNEISEKSEIFDDQFSVERPDGSNFTLKIRSTKLEDSAMYFCASSNQGLAGYNEQFFGPGTRLTVL.

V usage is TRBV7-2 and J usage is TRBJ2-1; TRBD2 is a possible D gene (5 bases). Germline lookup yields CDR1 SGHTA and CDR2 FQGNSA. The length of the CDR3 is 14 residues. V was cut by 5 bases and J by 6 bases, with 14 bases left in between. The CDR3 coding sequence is TGTGCCAGCAGCCCTAACGTGGGGAGCAATGAGCAGTTCTTC. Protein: CASSPNVGSNEQFF.

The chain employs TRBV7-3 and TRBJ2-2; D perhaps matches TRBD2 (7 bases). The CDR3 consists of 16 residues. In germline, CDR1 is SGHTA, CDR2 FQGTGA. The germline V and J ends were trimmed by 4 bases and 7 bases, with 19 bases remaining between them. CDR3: CASSSRRGANNGELFF. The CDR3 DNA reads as TGTGCCAGCAGCTCCCGACGGGGGGCTAATAACGGGGAGCTGTTTTTT.

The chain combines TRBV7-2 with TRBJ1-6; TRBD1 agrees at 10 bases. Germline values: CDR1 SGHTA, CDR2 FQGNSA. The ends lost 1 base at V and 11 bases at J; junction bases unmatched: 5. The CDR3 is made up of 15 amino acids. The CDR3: CASSLVGTGVTPLHF. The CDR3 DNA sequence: TGTGCCAGCAGCTTAGTTGGGACAGGGGTGACACCCCTCCACTTT.